This is a list of T cell receptor beta chains from one sample in a study of radiation and T cells in renal cell carcinoma. TCRdb's table, derived via immunoSEQ multiplex PCR, lists solely in-frame clones and lacks some. The sample carries about 61,000 clones, around 78% recorded once. The specimen comprised blood, sampled from a patient whose treatment included radiotherapy and nephrectomy. Every receptor here comes from a man in his 60s with renal cell carcinoma. Each CDR3 is given with its conserved first and last residue.

j_call v_call cdr3_aa
TRBJ2-2 TRBV27 CASRIQGGELFF
TRBJ1-5 TRBV5-1 CASSEQGGANQPQHF
TRBJ2-5 TRBV7-2 CASSPGQGENQYF
TRBJ1-6 TRBV6-1 CASTRDRDSPLHF
TRBJ2-5 TRBV29-1 CSVEAGQGFETQYF
TRBJ2-1 TRBV28 CASSEGAQYNEQFF
TRBJ1-1 TRBV5-1 CASSLGQGAEAFF
TRBJ1-2 TRBV9 CASSERDRGQVYGYTF
TRBJ1-2 TRBV4-1 CASSQDARNYGYTF
TRBJ1-2 TRBV2 CASSGTGALANYGYTF
TRBJ2-1 TRBV5-1 CASSLQSGGAAEQFF
TRBJ2-3 TRBV18 CASFLVFTDTQYF
TRBJ1-2 TRBV11-3 CASSLGHRGARYGYTF
TRBJ2-1 TRBV29-1 CSVEDQHYISYNEQFF
TRBJ1-3 TRBV5-8 CASIQARARNTIYF
TRBJ1-1 TRBV5-1 CASSPRSGMNTEAFF
TRBJ2-3 TRBV11-2 CASSPQGFTDTQYF
TRBJ2-3 TRBV14 CASSQGTFTDTQYF
TRBJ2-5 TRBV7-2 CASSSPLAAQYF
TRBJ2-4 TRBV30 CAWSGLVGLAKNIQYF
TRBJ2-2 TRBV27 CASGQGTNTGELFF
TRBJ1-5 TRBV27 CASSRQGNQPQHF
TRBJ1-1 TRBV13 CASSPGQGTRHTEAFF
TRBJ1-4 TRBV19 CASEARDSNEKLFF